The present TCR beta chain was sequenced within a study of persistence of HIV-infected CD4 T cells. Sequencing used immunoSEQ version 4 in survey mode. The protocol was immunoSEQ multiplex PCR, while the TCRdb copy is restricted to in-frame clones and leaves out a portion. The top ten hold less than 3% of the sample, which has 48,000 or so clones, about 81% seen once. This clone was counted a few times. No antigen is known for it. Stimulation used 9 to 10 ug/mL lysate from CMV-infected fibroblasts. Sorted nonresponding memory CD4+ T cells were CD40L-negative, CD69-negative, CD45RO-high. The junction had 13 bases not matched to a gene; V was cut back by 0 bases and J by 4 bases. Per the germline V gene, CDR1 is SGHTA and CDR2 is FQGNSA. The CDR3 totals 20 residues.

The genes are TRBV7-2 and TRBJ2-1; TRBD1 matches 12 bases. This receptor was taken from an adult man with HIV who was CMV-seropositive. The specimen was CD4+ T cells sorted from PBMCs after roughly 18-hour stimulation, collected from a patient who received antiretroviral therapy. CDR3 nucleotides: TGTGCCAGCAGCTTAGCTTTTGGGACAGGGGGCTCCGTAGGTTACAATGAGCAGTTCTTC. Translating it yields CASSLAFGTGGSVGYNEQFF.